The 23 T cell receptor beta chains below were found in one sample sequenced in a study of control samples from healthy donors and cancer patients. The protocol was immunoSEQ multiplex PCR, while the TCRdb copy is restricted to in-frame clones and leaves out a portion. This sample has some 70,000 clones, with over 80% found just once. Sequencing was done on a sample of blood. The origin of the receptors is a man in his fifties or sixties in good health.

This rearrangement joins TRBV6-6 to TRBJ2-3, with 9 bases fitting TRBD2. The CDR3 length is 15 residues. Trimming cost V 6 bases and J 4 bases; bases outside gene matches: 8. Germline V lookup: CDR1 MNHNY, CDR2 SVGAGI (reference sequence). The CDR3 DNA is TGTGCCAGCAGCAGTAGCGGGAGAGGAGCAGATACGCAGTATTTT. This codes for CASSSSGRGADTQYF.

CDR3 DNA: TGTGCCAGCAGCTTGGGGGGGATGTTGGATACTACGCAGTATTTT. Encoded protein: CASSLGGMLDTTQYF. The chain employs TRBV7-2 and TRBJ2-3, with TRBD2 matching 7 bases. The CDR3 loop spans 15 amino acids. Germline assignment: CDR1 SGHTA and CDR2 FQGNSA. V was clipped by 3 bases and J by 8 bases; unmatched bases: 11.

V and J are TRBV12-3 or TRBV12-4 and TRBJ1-3; no clear D gene. The CDR3 covers 12 residues. With 1 base removed from V and 6 bases from J, the gap between germline ends came to 4 bases. DNA for the CDR3: TGTGCCAGCAGTTTAGAGTTAAACACCATATATTTT. As protein: CASSLELNTIYF.

In its sample, this clone ranks as medium-sized. The V gene is TRBV4-1, the J gene TRBJ2-3, with a possible D match to TRBD2 (6 bases). Per the germline V gene, CDR1 is MGHRA and CDR2 is YSYEKL. The CDR3 has 15 amino acids. The V end was cut by 7 bases, the J end by 0 bases, with 14 bases between. In DNA, the CDR3 is TGCGCCAGCAAACGGGAGTGGTCTAGCACAGATACGCAGTATTTT. This gives the protein CASKREWSSTDTQYF.

V is TRBV14 and J is TRBJ2-2; 12 nucleotides agree with TRBD2. The CDR3 runs to 19 residues. Per the germline V gene, CDR1 is SGHDN and CDR2 is FVKESK. V shed 4 bases and J 6 bases; nucleotides not matched to a gene: 15. The CDR3 coding sequence is TGTGCCAGCAGCCCTCCGGTACTAGCGGGGGGAGGTTGGGCCGGGGAGCTGTTTTTT. It is translated as CASSPPVLAGGGWAGELFF.

This clone showed up just once. The chain joins TRBV3-1 (or the pseudogene TRBV3-2) to TRBJ2-2, with TRBD1 matching over 8 bases. V trimming: 6 bases; J trimming: 4 bases; junction bases outside the gene matches: 1. From germline, CDR1 is LGHDT and CDR2 YNNKEL (reference sequence). This CDR3 comprises 13 residues. The CDR3 spells CASRGQGTGELFF. CDR3 bases: TGTGCCAGCAGAGGACAGGGCACCGGGGAGCTGTTTTTT.

V usage is TRBV7-6 and J usage is TRBJ2-1; 10 bases align to TRBD2. Germline CDR1 is SGHVS and CDR2 is FNYEAQ. This CDR3 spans 14 amino acids. The J segment lost 7 bases and the V segment lost 5 bases, leaving 5 bases of the junction unmatched. The CDR3 loop reads CASSTPGLANEQFF. CDR3 coding DNA: TGTGCCAGCAGCACTCCGGGACTAGCGAATGAGCAGTTCTTC.

The chain carries TRBV28 and TRBJ1-5, with D possibly matching TRBD1 (6 bases). Germline-derived CDR1 and CDR2 are MDHEN and SYDVKM. The CDR3 is 14 residues long. V was trimmed by 6 bases and J by 2 bases, leaving 11 bases between them. The CDR3 protein is CASSLRGGNQPQHF. Written as DNA, the CDR3 is TGTGCCAGCAGCCTCAGGGGTGGCAATCAGCCCCAGCATTTT.

This clone has a count of ten or more. The chain couples TRBV10-3 to TRBJ2-3; no clear D. Trimming shortened V by 2 bases and J by 3 bases, and 3 bases separated the two germline ends. Germline values: CDR1 ENHRY, CDR2 SYGVKD. The CDR3 length is 12 residues. As DNA, the CDR3 is TGTGCCATCAGTGAGGGTACAGATACGCAGTATTTT. This gives the protein CAISEGTDTQYF.

This chain links TRBV5-3 with TRBJ1-5, with TRBD1 as a possible D gene (5 bases). TRBV5-3 is reported as an ORF; its role is uncertain. This CDR3 comprises 13 residues. Trimming removed 6 bases at V and 2 bases at J, with 9 bases between. Written as DNA, the CDR3 is TGTGCCAGAAAAGGAGGGGGCAATCAGCCCCAGCATTTT. Protein sequence: CARKGGGNQPQHF.

This clone was observed a handful of times. This sequence joins TRBV15 and TRBJ2-3; no clear D. The CDR3 is made up of 17 amino acids. The ends were cut back, 8 bases at V and 1 base at J, with 22 bases in the middle. Germline values: CDR1 LNHNV, CDR2 YYDKDF (reference sequence). CDR3 loop: CATSRSNGRGGTDTQYF. CDR3 DNA: TGTGCCACCTCCCGATCGAATGGTCGCGGAGGCACAGATACGCAGTATTTT. Based on the CDR3 plus reference TRBV15 and TRBJ2-3, the full variable domain is DAMVIQNPRYQVTQFGKPVTLSCSQTLNHNVMYWYQQKSSQAPKLLFHYYDKDFNNEADTPDNFQSRRPNTSFCFLDIRSPGLGDTAMYLCATSRSNGRGGTDTQYFGPGTRLTVL.

The gene calls are TRBV5-6 and TRBJ2-7; D uncertain. V lost 5 bases and J 3 bases, leaving 9 bases between the germline ends. Germline V gene sequence: CDR1 SGHDT, CDR2 YYEEEE. This CDR3 contains 12 residues. The chain's CDR3 is CASSSRHYEQYF. CDR3 nucleotides: TGTGCCAGCAGTTCCCGACACTACGAGCAGTACTTC.

This chain joins TRBV5-1 and TRBJ2-5; TRBD1 agrees at 7 bases. J gave up 2 bases and V 0 bases, and 7 bases lay outside the gene matches. The CDR3 is 16 residues long. Germline lookup yields CDR1 SGHRS and CDR2 YFSETQ. DNA of the CDR3: TGCGCCAGCAGCTTGGCCTCCTTACAGGGGCAAGAGACCCAGTACTTC. This codes for CASSLASLQGQETQYF. Together with reference TRBV5-1 and TRBJ2-5, the CDR3 gives the full variable domain: KAGVTQTPRYLIKTRGQQVTLSCSPISGHRSVSWYQQTPGQGLQFLFEYFSETQRNKGNFPGRFSGRQFSNSRSEMNVSTLELGDSALYLCASSLASLQGQETQYFGPGTRLLVL.

The rearrangement joins TRBV5-1 to TRBJ2-3; TRBD1 might be the D (6 bases). The CDR3 contains 13 residues. Trimming took off 3 bases at V and 2 bases at J, with 7 bases between the two ends. Germline CDR1 reads SGHRS; CDR2 reads YFSETQ. The CDR3 sequence is CASSSGHTDTQYF. The CDR3 nucleotides are TGCGCCAGCAGCTCGGGACACACAGATACGCAGTATTTT.

The V call is TRBV9, the J call TRBJ2-1; 15 bases are shared with TRBD2. The J segment lost 7 bases and the V segment lost 3 bases, leaving 2 bases of the junction unmatched. Germline loops: CDR1 SGDLS, CDR2 YYNGEE. This CDR3 spans 15 amino acids. CDR3 protein: CASSGTSGRANEQFF. The DNA of the CDR3 is TGTGCCAGCAGCGGGACTAGCGGGAGGGCTAATGAGCAGTTCTTC. Full variable domain (rest looked up from reference TRBV9 and TRBJ2-1): DSGVTQTPKHLITATGQRVTLRCSPRSGDLSVYWYQQSLDQGLQFLIQYYNGEERAKGNILERFSAQQFPDLHSELNLSSLELGDSALYFCASSGTSGRANEQFFGPGTRLTVL.

The chain combines TRBV7-3 with TRBJ2-1; TRBD1 matches 8 bases. J gave up 5 bases and V 1 base, and 1 base lay outside the gene matches. Germline CDR1 SGHTA, CDR2 FQGTGA. The CDR3 covers 14 residues. CDR3 sequence reads: CASSLNRGDNEQFF. The CDR3 nucleotides read TGTGCCAGCAGCTTAAACAGGGGGGACAATGAGCAGTTCTTC.

The chain combines TRBV20-1 with TRBJ2-6, with D unclear. The CDR3 consists of 14 residues. Deletions cut 3 bases from V and 2 bases from J, with 8 bases between. Germline CDR1 DFQATT, CDR2 SNEGSKA (reference sequence). CDR3 sequence reads: CSASGLAGANVLTF. The CDR3, as DNA: TGCAGTGCTAGTGGGCTGGCTGGGGCCAACGTCCTGACTTTC.

This chain joins TRBV24-1 and TRBJ2-7; D ambiguous. CDR3 length: 14 residues. With 3 bases removed from V and 2 bases from J, the gap between germline ends came to 10 bases. Germline CDR1 reads KGHDR; CDR2 reads SFDVKD. The CDR3 DNA reads TGTGCCACCAGTGATCCCACACCACCCTACGAGCAGTACTTC. This gives the protein CATSDPTPPYEQYF.

The J gene is TRBJ2-3, the V gene TRBV7-3; no firm D call. CDR1 SGHTA and CDR2 FQGTGA come from the germline V gene. CDR3 length: 12 residues. The V end was cut by 1 base, the J end by 1 base, with 0 bases between. The CDR3 DNA reads as TGTGCCAGCAGCTTAAGCACAGATACGCAGTATTTT. It specifies CASSLSTDTQYF.

The chain carries TRBV30 and TRBJ1-6, with D perhaps TRBD1 (6 bases). Trimming shortened V by 0 bases and J by 8 bases, and 8 bases separated the two germline ends. Per the germline V gene, CDR1 is GTSNPN and CDR2 is SVGIG (reference sequence). The CDR3 totals 13 residues. CDR3 DNA sequence: TGTGCCTGGAGTGTGGCAGGGGATTCACCCCTCCACTTT. It is translated as CAWSVAGDSPLHF. Full variable domain (outside the CDR3, taken from reference TRBV30 and TRBJ1-6): SQTIHQWPATLVQPVGSPLSLECTVEGTSNPNLYWYRQAAGRGLQLLFYSVGIGQISSEVPQNLSASRPQDRQFILSSKKLLLSDSGFYLCAWSVAGDSPLHFGNGTRLTVT.

The chain recombines TRBV9 with TRBJ2-3; 8 bases are shared with TRBD2. This CDR3 region has 13 residues. The V gene's germline CDR1 is SGDLS and CDR2 YYNGEE. V dropped 7 bases and J dropped 6; count of bases not matched to a gene: 7. The CDR3: CASGGLAQDTQYF. As DNA, the CDR3 is TGTGCCAGCGGCGGACTAGCCCAGGATACGCAGTATTTT.

There are a few counts of this clone. This sample also contains other DNA sequences that code for the same CDR3. The gene calls are TRBV24-1 and TRBJ1-5, with D possibly TRBD1 on 5 matching bases. CDR3 length equals 13 residues. Trimming took off 4 bases at V and 7 bases at J, with 10 bases between the two ends. Germline V lookup: CDR1 KGHDR, CDR2 SFDVKD. The CDR3 nucleotides are TGTGCCACCAGTGACAGGGTCGACCAGCCCCAGCATTTT. As protein: CATSDRVDQPQHF.

The CDR3 DNA reads as TGTGCCAGCTCTCCCGAAGCCAAAAACATTCAGTACTTC. Amino acids: CASSPEAKNIQYF. V and J are TRBV5-4 and TRBJ2-4; the D is unclear. The length of the CDR3 is 13 residues. The V end lost 7 bases, the J end lost 0 bases, and 8 bases lay between the germline ends. CDR1 is SGHNT and CDR2 is YYREEE in the germline V gene (reference sequence).